What follows are 20 T cell receptor beta chains derived from one specimen sequenced in a study of blood T cell repertoires in COVID-19. Assay used: immunoSEQ multiplex PCR; TCRdb lists only in-frame clones, some missing. Among fewer than 350,000 clones listed, about nine tenths were seen once. Sequencing used PBMCs or T cells enriched from blood (not recorded which). The receptors were sampled from a man aged 55 to 69 who had recovered from COVID-19.

This chain uses TRBV28 with TRBJ1-6, with a tentative D call TRBD1 (5 bases). The V and J ends lost 5 bases and 9 bases respectively, with 11 bases between them. Germline CDR1 MDHEN, CDR2 SYDVKM. The CDR3 is 13 residues long. This CDR3 is CASSPQGGSPLHF. For the CDR3, the DNA is TGTGCCAGCAGTCCTCAGGGTGGTTCACCCCTCCACTTT.

To note about this clone: Other DNA sequences in this specimen translate into the identical CDR3. The V and J genes are TRBV9 and TRBJ2-1; possibly TRBD2 for D (5 bases). This CDR3 comprises 15 residues. Trimming took 0 bases from V and 0 from J, leaving 7 bases between them. The germline gives CDR1 SGDLS, CDR2 YYNGEE. The CDR3 loop is CASSVAEGSYNEQFF. The CDR3 DNA reads as TGTGCCAGCAGCGTAGCTGAGGGCTCCTACAATGAGCAGTTCTTC.

The chain has TRBV24-1 and TRBJ2-3; possible D gene TRBD2, 5 bases. The V gene lost 4 bases and the J gene lost 2 bases, with 18 bases spanning the gap. Germline CDR1 is KGHDR and CDR2 is SFDVKD. CDR3 length equals 17 residues. The CDR3 bases are TGTGCCACCAGTGACCACCCCGGGCGGGCCCCCACAGATACGCAGTATTTT. Translating it yields CATSDHPGRAPTDTQYF.

The J gene is TRBJ2-1, the V gene TRBV7-2, with D perhaps TRBD2 (5 bases). This CDR3 spans 13 amino acids. Germline V gene data show CDR1 as SGHTA and CDR2 as FQGNSA. V lost 4 bases and J lost 8, with 12 bases in between. CDR3 protein: CASSSRPGDEQFF. In DNA form, the CDR3 reads TGTGCCAGCAGCTCTCGTCCCGGGGATGAGCAGTTCTTC.

The V gene is TRBV5-5, the J gene TRBJ2-7; D unclear. In germline, CDR1 is SGHKS, CDR2 YYEKEE (reference sequence). V dropped 2 bases and J dropped 3 bases, with 3 bases sitting between them. This CDR3 spans 11 amino acids. The CDR3 coding sequence is TGTGCCAGCAGCTTCGGCTACGAGCAGTACTTC. It encodes CASSFGYEQYF.

V is TRBV28 and J is TRBJ1-1, with D perhaps matching TRBD1 (5 bases). The V gene lost 2 bases and the J gene lost 4 bases, with 11 bases spanning the gap. Germline CDR1 and CDR2: MDHEN and SYDVKM. This CDR3 comprises 14 residues. CDR3 sequence: CASSLTGGFTEAFF. The CDR3, as DNA: TGTGCCAGCAGTTTAACGGGGGGTTTCACTGAAGCTTTCTTT.

V is TRBV3-1 (or the pseudogene TRBV3-2) and J is TRBJ2-2, with 15 nucleotides matching TRBD2. Germline V gene lookup returns CDR1 LGHDT and CDR2 YNNKEL (reference sequence). The CDR3 contains 18 residues. After removal of 3 bases from V and 0 bases from J, the junction contained 2 bases not matched to a gene. The CDR3 nucleotides are TGTGCCAGCAGCCAGGGGACTAGCGGGAGGACGAACACCGGGGAGCTGTTTTTT. It translates to CASSQGTSGRTNTGELFF.

The chain links TRBV18 to TRBJ2-5; possibly TRBD1 for D (5 bases). The CDR3 extends over 13 amino acids. Per germline, CDR1 KGHSH and CDR2 LQKENI. V lost 4 bases to trimming and J lost 4 bases, with 10 bases between them. The CDR3 DNA sequence: TGTGCCAGCTCACTACATAGGGGAGAGACCCAGTACTTC. It is translated as CASSLHRGETQYF.

V is TRBV6-5 and J is TRBJ1-1, with a tentative D call TRBD1 (5 bases). CDR1 MNHEY and CDR2 SVGAGI come from the germline V gene. Between the trimmed V and J ends, which lost 5 bases and 7 bases, there was a span of 20 bases. CDR3 size: 15 residues. CDR3 coding DNA: TGTGCCAGCAGTACCCCTGGGGGTCTGGAGGGTGAAGCTTTCTTT. It translates to CASSTPGGLEGEAFF.

In nucleotides, the CDR3 is TGTGCCAGCTCACTACCTGGCAGCGGGAGAGGTGAGCAGTACTTC. This codes for CASSLPGSGRGEQYF. V gene TRBV18 combines with J gene TRBJ2-7, with 8 bases matching TRBD2. V lost 4 bases and J lost 7; bases outside the gene matches: 12. The V gene's germline CDR1 is KGHSH and CDR2 LQKENI. The CDR3 totals 15 residues.

The chain carries TRBV6-1 and TRBJ2-2, with 15 bases fitting TRBD2. Germline values: CDR1 MNHNS, CDR2 SASEGT. CDR3 size: 16 residues. V was pared by 4 bases and J by 6 bases, with 3 bases of the junction left unmatched. The CDR3 loop is CASSVGLAGGPGELFF. Written as DNA, the CDR3 is TGTGCCAGCAGTGTCGGACTAGCGGGAGGGCCCGGGGAGCTGTTTTTT.

V is TRBV5-1 and J is TRBJ2-3; TRBD2 matches 8 bases. This CDR3 is built from 14 residues. Germline trimming cut 4 bases from V and 1 base from J; bases unmatched to any gene: 2. Germline V gene lookup returns CDR1 SGHRS and CDR2 YFSETQ. CDR3 DNA: TGCGCCAGCAGCATGACTAGCGGCACAGATACGCAGTATTTT. This encodes CASSMTSGTDTQYF.

The chain couples TRBV29-1 to TRBJ2-2, with D maybe TRBD1 (6 bases). The CDR3 is 13 amino acids. The germline V gene has CDR1 SQVTM and CDR2 ANQGSEA. Trimming took 7 bases from V and 1 from J, leaving 10 bases between them. The CDR3 sequence: CSAETGNTGELFF. The CDR3 DNA reads as TGCAGCGCGGAGACAGGGAACACCGGGGAGCTGTTTTTT.

The chain has TRBV7-3 and TRBJ2-2; 10 nucleotides line up with TRBD1. The junction had 7 bases not matched to a gene; V was cut back by 3 bases and J by 6 bases. The V gene's germline CDR1 is SGHTA and CDR2 FQGTGA. This CDR3 is 16 amino acids long. The CDR3 here is CASSFAGTGVSGELFF. The CDR3 DNA reads as TGTGCCAGCAGCTTTGCTGGGACAGGGGTTTCCGGGGAGCTGTTTTTT. Together with reference TRBV7-3 and TRBJ2-2, the CDR3 gives the full variable domain: GAGVSQTPSNKVTEKGKYVELRCDPISGHTALYWYRQSLGQGPEFLIYFQGTGAADDSGLPNDRFFAVRPEGSVSTLKIQRTERGDSAVYLCASSFAGTGVSGELFFGEGSRLTVL.

The chain uses TRBV5-1 and TRBJ1-4, with 7 bases fitting TRBD1. The germline V gene encodes CDR1 SGHRS and CDR2 YFSETQ. Trimming cost V 4 bases and J 0 bases; bases outside gene matches: 3. The CDR3 is made up of 15 amino acids. In nucleotides, the CDR3 is TGCGCCAGCAGCCCAGGGGGGTCAACTAATGAAAAACTGTTTTTT. This gives the protein CASSPGGSTNEKLFF.

This chain links TRBV6-5 with TRBJ1-1; TRBD1 might be the D (5 bases). This CDR3 contains 13 residues. V was clipped by 10 bases and J by 5 bases, with 17 bases between them. The germline V gene has CDR1 MNHEY and CDR2 SVGAGI. The CDR3 protein is CATGDWAGTEAFF. In DNA form, the CDR3 reads TGTGCCACTGGGGACTGGGCGGGGACTGAAGCTTTCTTT.

This clone showed up just a few times. The chain recombines TRBV24-1 with TRBJ2-3, with 7 bases that match TRBD2. With V trimmed by 1 base and J by 0 bases, 3 bases remained unmatched. The V gene's germline CDR1 is KGHDR and CDR2 SFDVKD. This CDR3 contains 16 residues. CDR3 nucleotides: TGTGCCACCAGTGATTTATTAGCGGGTAGCACAGATACGCAGTATTTT. Amino acid sequence: CATSDLLAGSTDTQYF.

The chain uses TRBV6-5 and TRBJ1-4; TRBD1 is a possible D gene (6 bases). Germline values: CDR1 MNHEY, CDR2 SVGAGI. This CDR3 contains 14 residues. The V and J ends lost 6 bases and 8 bases respectively, with 16 bases between them. DNA of the CDR3: TGTGCCAGCAGAAGACAGGCAGTGGGCGAAAAACTGTTTTTT. This sequence encodes CASRRQAVGEKLFF.

This clone was counted a single time. The V gene is TRBV6-2 or TRBV6-3, the J gene TRBJ2-2; D might be TRBD2 (6 bases). V lost 0 bases and J 4 bases, leaving 6 bases between the germline ends. The CDR3 extends over 14 amino acids. From germline, CDR1 is MNHEY and CDR2 SVGEGT. The chain's CDR3 is CASSYSGGTGELFF. CDR3 in DNA: TGTGCCAGCAGTTACTCCGGGGGCACCGGGGAGCTGTTTTTT.

The J gene is TRBJ2-7, the V gene TRBV6-1, with 8 nucleotides matching TRBD1. Germline V gene sequence: CDR1 MNHNS, CDR2 SASEGT. The CDR3 extends over 15 amino acids. The V gene end was trimmed by 2 bases and the J gene end by 2 bases; junction bases not matched to a gene: 5. This chain's CDR3 is CASSELGTGPYEQYF. CDR3 nucleotide sequence: TGTGCCAGCAGTGAATTGGGGACAGGCCCCTACGAGCAGTACTTC.